The 27 T cell receptor beta chains given below trace back to one sample, sequenced in a study of control samples from healthy donors and cancer patients. Assay: immunoSEQ multiplex PCR; the TCRdb copy retains only in-frame clones and omits some. Of roughly 120,000 clones in the sample, approximately 94% were seen once. The specimen was blood. The receptors derive from a man younger than 40 in good health.

The rearrangement uses TRBV24-1 and TRBJ2-2; D tentatively reads TRBD1 or TRBD2 (7 bases each). This CDR3 contains 14 residues. The V and J ends lost 4 bases and 4 bases respectively, with 9 bases between them. Looked up from germline, CDR1 is KGHDR and CDR2 is SFDVKD. CDR3 protein: CATSDRGGTGELFF. CDR3 DNA: TGTGCCACCAGTGACAGGGGGGGCACCGGGGAGCTGTTTTTT.

The rearrangement joins TRBV6-2 or TRBV6-3 to TRBJ1-5, with no clear D. Trimming left V 2 bases short and J 3 bases short, with 8 bases between. The V gene's germline CDR1 is MNHEY and CDR2 SVGEGT. CDR3 length: 14 residues. CDR3 residues: CASSYGGFNQPQHF. The CDR3 DNA sequence: TGTGCCAGCAGTTACGGCGGATTCAATCAGCCCCAGCATTTT.

The V call is TRBV29-1, the J call TRBJ1-1; D ambiguous. Trimming took off 5 bases at V and 2 bases at J, with 9 bases between the two ends. Germline CDR1 is SQVTM and CDR2 is ANQGSEA. The CDR3 spans 12 residues. The CDR3 reads CSVRTENTEAFF. The CDR3 coding sequence is TGCAGCGTTCGGACTGAAAACACTGAAGCTTTCTTT. The whole variable domain, remainder taken from reference TRBV29-1 and TRBJ1-1, is SAVISQKPSRDICQRGTSLTIQCQVDSQVTMMFWYRQQPGQSLTLIATANQGSEATYESGFVIDKFPISRPNLTFSTLTVSNMSPEDSSIYLCSVRTENTEAFFGQGTRLTVV.

The V and J genes are TRBV23-1 and TRBJ1-2; 9 bases align to TRBD1. TRBV23-1 falls under the ORF class, with uncertain function. This CDR3 is built from 18 residues. V was clipped by 3 bases and J by 3 bases; unmatched bases: 14. CDR3 sequence: CASSHHSGGTGCYYGYTF. The CDR3 bases are TGCGCCAGCAGTCATCATTCGGGCGGGACAGGGTGTTACTATGGCTACACCTTC.

The chain recombines TRBV5-5 with TRBJ2-6; D might be TRBD2 (6 bases). Trimming cost V 2 bases and J 10 bases, with 13 bases left between them. Germline-derived CDR1 and CDR2 are SGHKS and YYEKEE (reference sequence). CDR3 length equals 14 residues. The CDR3 spells CASSFTGGLNVLTF. DNA for the CDR3: TGTGCCAGCAGCTTTACAGGAGGGCTAAACGTCCTGACTTTC.

V and J are TRBV9 and TRBJ2-1; weak D call: TRBD1 (6 bases). The ends were cut back, 0 bases at V and 5 bases at J, with 12 bases in the middle. Germline V CDR1 and CDR2: SGDLS, YYNGEE. This CDR3 comprises 15 residues. Written as DNA, the CDR3 is TGTGCCAGCAGCGTAGCAGGGGCGCAGAACAATGAGCAGTTCTTC. Its translation is CASSVAGAQNNEQFF.

The chain combines TRBV27 with TRBJ2-2, with TRBD1 matching over 9 bases. Germline CDR1 reads MNHEY; CDR2 reads SMNVEV (reference sequence). Unmatched junction bases numbered 3, after V lost 3 bases and J lost 4 bases. The CDR3 loop spans 15 amino acids. CDR3 nucleotide sequence: TGTGCCAGCAGTTTCCGGGACAGGGTCACCGGGGAGCTGTTTTTT. This translates into CASSFRDRVTGELFF.

The chain couples TRBV7-9 to TRBJ1-4; possible D gene TRBD1, 5 bases. Germline-derived CDR1 and CDR2 are SEHNR and FQNEAQ (reference sequence). V shed 4 bases and J shed 6 bases, with 9 bases lying between them. The CDR3 contains 13 residues. In nucleotides, the CDR3 is TGTGCCAGCAGCTCGGACACATATGAAAAACTGTTTTTT. Encoded protein: CASSSDTYEKLFF.

This chain's CDR3 is CASSQRWGINTEAFF. CDR3 coding DNA: TGTGCCAGCAGCCAAAGGTGGGGAATTAACACTGAAGCTTTCTTT. This chain uses TRBV14 with TRBJ1-1; D unresolved. V was shortened by 2 bases and J by 2 bases, with 12 bases between the two germline ends. Germline CDR1 and CDR2: SGHDN and FVKESK. The CDR3 loop spans 15 amino acids.

The chain uses TRBV19 and TRBJ1-2; perhaps TRBD1 as D (6 bases). CDR1 is LNHDA, CDR2 SQIVND, per germline (reference sequence). The CDR3 extends over 13 amino acids. Trimming took 5 bases from V and 2 from J, leaving 9 bases between them. Written as DNA, the CDR3 is TGTGCCAGTAGTTGGGACACAAACTATGGCTACACCTTC. Translating it yields CASSWDTNYGYTF.

The rearrangement links TRBV29-1 to TRBJ1-5; 10 nucleotides align to TRBD1. V gave up 8 bases and J gave up 4 bases; unmatched junction bases: 5. Per the germline V gene, CDR1 is SQVTM and CDR2 is ANQGSEA. The CDR3 length is 13 residues. The CDR3 DNA sequence: TGCAGCACCGGACAGGGGGGGAATCAGCCCCAGCATTTT. This codes for CSTGQGGNQPQHF.

The genes are TRBV5-1 and TRBJ1-1; the D is unclear. This CDR3 region has 14 residues. Germline V gene lookup returns CDR1 SGHRS and CDR2 YFSETQ. V lost 4 bases and J lost 1, with 11 bases in between. For the CDR3, the DNA is TGCGCCAGCAGCGCTACAGCTAAGAACACTGAAGCTTTCTTT. Encoded protein: CASSATAKNTEAFF.

The rearrangement links TRBV5-6 to TRBJ1-1; maybe TRBD1 (5 bases). Germline CDR1 is SGHDT and CDR2 is YYEEEE. V lost 0 bases and J lost 7, with 13 bases in between. The CDR3 runs to 14 residues. In DNA, the CDR3 is TGTGCCAGCAGCTTGGGACAGCGGTGGGTTGAAGCTTTCTTT. It encodes CASSLGQRWVEAFF. The full variable domain, with the rest looked up from reference TRBV5-6 and TRBJ1-1, is DAGVTQSPTHLIKTRGQQVTLRCSPKSGHDTVSWYQQALGQGPQFIFQYYEEEERQRGNFPDRFSGHQFPNYSSELNVNALLLGDSALYLCASSLGQRWVEAFFGQGTRLTVV.

J is TRBJ1-2 and V is TRBV7-2, with 7 bases identical to TRBD1. The germline V gene encodes CDR1 SGHTA and CDR2 FQGNSA. The CDR3 totals 13 residues. J was trimmed by 8 bases and V by 4 bases; bases with no gene match: 7. CDR3 in DNA: TGTGCCAGCAGCTCAAGACAGGGTCGGGGCTACACCTTC. The encoded protein is CASSSRQGRGYTF.

This chain connects TRBV7-2 to TRBJ2-3, with D unresolved. Per the germline V gene, CDR1 is SGHTA and CDR2 is FQGNSA. Trimming left V 0 bases short and J 8 bases short, with 6 bases between. This CDR3 is 12 amino acids long. CDR3 nucleotide sequence: TGTACCAGCAGCTTAGCGCAAGGTACGCAGTATTTT. Its translation: CTSSLAQGTQYF.

This chain connects TRBV6-5 to TRBJ2-3; D is uncertain. The CDR3 has 13 residues. Germline values: CDR1 MNHEY, CDR2 SVGAGI. V was trimmed by 8 bases and J by 0 bases, leaving 9 bases between them. The CDR3 DNA reads as TGTGCCAGCCAAGGACGGAGCACAGATACGCAGTATTTT. This sequence encodes CASQGRSTDTQYF.

The chain links TRBV6-4 to TRBJ2-2; the match to TRBD1 covers 8 bases. This CDR3 contains 15 residues. Germline assignment: CDR1 MRHNA and CDR2 SNTAGT. J gave up 0 bases and V 9 bases, and 6 bases lay outside the gene matches. The CDR3 sequence is CASGTGPSNTGELFF. The CDR3 DNA is TGTGCCAGTGGGACAGGTCCTTCGAACACCGGGGAGCTGTTTTTT.

The V gene is TRBV7-6, the J gene TRBJ2-1; 8 positions agree with TRBD2. J was trimmed by 1 base and V by 1 base; bases with no gene match: 3. Germline CDR1 and CDR2: SGHVS and FNYEAQ. The CDR3 consists of 16 residues. The DNA for the CDR3 is TGTGCCAGCAGCTTAGGTCGGGGGGGGTCCTACAATGAGCAGTTCTTC. Translated, it gives CASSLGRGGSYNEQFF.

With regard to this clone: This same CDR3 is encoded by further DNA sequences in the sample. The chain carries TRBV18 and TRBJ1-1; D gene uncertain. CDR1 is KGHSH and CDR2 is LQKENI in the germline V gene. CDR3 length: 13 amino acids. The germline V and J ends were trimmed by 3 bases and 1 base, with 6 bases remaining between them. In DNA, the CDR3 is TGTGCCAGCTCACCCGGTCAGAACACTGAAGCTTTCTTT. This sequence encodes CASSPGQNTEAFF.

The chain combines TRBV5-1 with TRBJ2-7; no clear D. This CDR3 comprises 13 residues. CDR1 and CDR2 from the germline V gene are SGHRS and YFSETQ. Trimming cost V 4 bases and J 1 base, with 9 bases left between them. CDR3 sequence (DNA): TGCGCCAGCAGCCCCGGACGGTCCTACGAGCAGTACTTC. Its protein is CASSPGRSYEQYF.

The chain uses TRBV19 and TRBJ1-5; D is unresolved. Deletions cut 6 bases from V and 9 bases from J, with 9 bases between. The CDR3 length is 11 residues. Germline values: CDR1 LNHDA, CDR2 SQIVND (reference sequence). The DNA of the CDR3 is TGTGCCAGTAGATATGACGGGCCCCAGCATTTT. This gives the protein CASRYDGPQHF. Complete variable domain (other parts from reference TRBV19 and TRBJ1-5): DGGITQSPKYLFRKEGQNVTLSCEQNLNHDAMYWYRQDPGQGLRLIYYSQIVNDFQKGDIAEGYSVSREKKESFPLTVTSAQKNPTAFYLCASRYDGPQHFGDGTRLSIL.

The chain has TRBV28 and TRBJ1-5; TRBD1 agrees at 7 bases. Germline trimming cut 3 bases from V and 3 bases from J; bases unmatched to any gene: 5. Germline V CDR1 and CDR2: MDHEN, SYDVKM. The CDR3 totals 15 residues. The CDR3 bases are TGTGCCAGCAGTTTTACAGGGGTGGCCAATCAGCCCCAGCATTTT. Amino acid sequence: CASSFTGVANQPQHF.

The J gene is TRBJ2-7, the V gene TRBV2, with D maybe TRBD2 (6 bases). V was clipped by 10 bases and J by 1 base, with 14 bases between them. This CDR3 spans 13 amino acids. From germline, CDR1 is SNHLY and CDR2 FYNNEI. CDR3 sequence reads: CAIPRDGSYEQYF. The CDR3, as DNA: TGTGCCATCCCGCGGGACGGATCCTACGAGCAGTACTTC.

V is TRBV30 and J is TRBJ2-3; the match to TRBD2 covers 8 bases. V was pared by 3 bases and J by 4 bases, with 9 bases of the junction left unmatched. CDR3 length equals 15 residues. Germline CDR1 and CDR2: GTSNPN and SVGIG (reference sequence). The CDR3 spells CAWSKTGGAADTQYF. CDR3 nucleotide sequence: TGTGCCTGGAGCAAAACGGGGGGGGCTGCAGATACGCAGTATTTT.

The chain has TRBV4-1 and TRBJ1-2; maybe TRBD1 (5 bases). V lost 0 bases and J lost 0, with 14 bases in between. This CDR3 has 17 residues. Germline CDR1 is MGHRA and CDR2 is YSYEKL. The CDR3 DNA reads as TGCGCCAGCAGCCAAGATCGAGGGACTGATGCTAACTATGGCTACACCTTC. Translated, it gives CASSQDRGTDANYGYTF.

The gene calls are TRBV5-5 and TRBJ2-7, with 10 bases identical to TRBD1. V was pared by 0 bases and J by 2 bases, with 5 bases of the junction left unmatched. Per germline, CDR1 SGHKS and CDR2 YYEKEE (reference sequence). The length of the CDR3 is 16 residues. The CDR3 DNA reads as TGTGCCAGCAGCTTGGCCGCAGGACAGGGGGCCTACGAGCAGTACTTC. It encodes CASSLAAGQGAYEQYF.

The chain employs TRBV2 and TRBJ1-2; D unresolved. Germline loops: CDR1 SNHLY, CDR2 FYNNEI. Trimming shortened V by 4 bases and J by 1 base, and 7 bases separated the two germline ends. CDR3 length equals 13 residues. The CDR3 loop is CASSVGFNYGYTF. The CDR3 region has the DNA TGTGCCAGCAGTGTCGGGTTTAACTATGGCTACACCTTC.